These T cell receptor beta chains were read from a single sample in a study of control samples from healthy donors and cancer patients. Method: immunoSEQ multiplex PCR; TCRdb's copy keeps in-frame clones and lacks some. The table records about 84,000 clones, about 79% of them present only once. Sequences were obtained from PBMCs. These receptors all come from a man aged 60-69 years with head and neck cancer. CDR3s include the opening cysteine and the closing phenylalanine or tryptophan. D genes are given only for firm matches. Rows may omit the clone size; those that give it use once, few, many or a size class.

size: few; J: TRBJ1-1; V: TRBV27; D: .; DNA: TGTGCCAGCAGTTTCACGGGGGGCCTTGAAGCTTTCTTT; CDR3: CASSFTGGLEAFF
size: once; J: TRBJ1-4; V: TRBV28; D: .; DNA: TGTGCCAGCAGTTCAGGCGGAAAGAATGAAAAACTGTTTTTT; CDR3: CASSSGGKNEKLFF
size: .; J: TRBJ2-4; V: TRBV11-2; D: .; DNA: TGTGCCAGCAACACGATCGGGAAAAACATTCAGTACTTC; CDR3: CASNTIGKNIQYF
size: .; J: TRBJ2-2; V: TRBV7-9; D: .; DNA: TGTGCCAGCAGCTTAGTAGCCGCACTCACCGGGGAGCTGTTTTTT; CDR3: CASSLVAALTGELFF
size: .; J: TRBJ2-5; V: TRBV12-2; D: .; DNA: TGTGCAAGTCACCGGGCTTGGGTCGGCCCCGGGCAAGAGACCCAGTACTTC; CDR3: CASHRAWVGPGQETQYF
size: .; J: TRBJ2-7; V: TRBV9; D: TRBD1; DNA: TGTGCCAGCAGCGAATGGGACAGCTCCTACGAGCAGTACTTC; CDR3: CASSEWDSSYEQYF
size: .; J: TRBJ2-4; V: TRBV6-5; D: .; DNA: TGTGCCAGCAGCTCCAAAAACATTCAGTACTTC; CDR3: CASSSKNIQYF
size: .; J: TRBJ1-1; V: TRBV7-6; D: .; DNA: TGTGCCAGCAGCTTAACGATGAACACTGAAGCTTTCTTT; CDR3: CASSLTMNTEAFF
size: .; J: TRBJ2-5; V: TRBV5-6; D: .; DNA: TGTGCCAGCAGCCGAGGACAGTCCGGGGAGACCCAGTACTTC; CDR3: CASSRGQSGETQYF
size: .; J: TRBJ2-3; V: TRBV18; D: TRBD2; DNA: TGTGCCAGCTCACCGACGGGGGGAGCTCACACAGATACGCAGTATTTT; CDR3: CASSPTGGAHTDTQYF
size: .; J: TRBJ1-6; V: TRBV30; D: .; DNA: TGTGCCTGGAGTTTAATTGGTACTTCACCCCTCCACTTT; CDR3: CAWSLIGTSPLHF
size: .; J: TRBJ1-2; V: TRBV6-5; D: TRBD1; DNA: TGTGCCAGCAGTTACTCGCGACAGGGCGCCTATGGCTACACCTTC; CDR3: CASSYSRQGAYGYTF
size: .; J: TRBJ1-3; V: TRBV15; D: .; DNA: TGTGCCACCAGCAGAGATCCGGTCCGCTTGAGCTCTGGAAACACCATATATTTT; CDR3: CATSRDPVRLSSGNTIYF
size: .; J: TRBJ2-1; V: TRBV3-1/TRBV3-2; D: .; DNA: TGTGCCAGCAGCACGAACACCAGGCCCGGATCCTACAATGAGCAGTTCTTC; CDR3: CASSTNTRPGSYNEQFF
size: .; J: TRBJ1-4; V: TRBV7-9; D: TRBD1; DNA: TGTGCCAGCAGCTCCGGGACAGGGAATGAAAAACTGTTTTTT; CDR3: CASSSGTGNEKLFF
size: .; J: TRBJ2-2; V: TRBV6-5; D: .; DNA: TGTGCCAGCCACGGGACACCGAACACCGGGGAGCTGTTTTTT; CDR3: CASHGTPNTGELFF
size: once; J: TRBJ2-7; V: TRBV18; D: TRBD2; DNA: TGTGCCAGCTCACCACGGAGTAGCGGGAGAGGCGAGCAGTACTTC; CDR3: CASSPRSSGRGEQYF
size: few; J: TRBJ2-5; V: TRBV18; D: TRBD1; DNA: TGTGCCAGCTCACCATCGGGACAGGGAGGGGAGACCCAGTACTTC; CDR3: CASSPSGQGGETQYF
size: .; J: TRBJ2-2; V: TRBV29-1; D: TRBD2; DNA: TGCAGCGTTGAAGATCCACTAGCGGGAGGGTACACCGGGGAGCTGTTTTTT; CDR3: CSVEDPLAGGYTGELFF
size: .; J: TRBJ2-2; V: TRBV19; D: TRBD1; DNA: TGTGCCAGTAGTCCCGGGACAGCCGACACCGGGGAGCTGTTTTTT; CDR3: CASSPGTADTGELFF
size: .; J: TRBJ2-7; V: TRBV27; D: TRBD1; DNA: TGTGCCAGCAGCTCACCGGGACAGGGTTCCTACGAGCAGTACTTC; CDR3: CASSSPGQGSYEQYF
size: .; J: TRBJ2-5; V: TRBV6-2/TRBV6-3; D: TRBD1; DNA: TGTGCCAGCCGCCAAAGGGGACAGGGGGCAGGGGAGACCCAGTACTTC; CDR3: CASRQRGQGAGETQYF
size: .; J: TRBJ1-2; V: TRBV28; D: TRBD1; DNA: TGTGCCAGCTTTGCCCCGGGACAGGGCGACTATGGCTACACCTTC; CDR3: CASFAPGQGDYGYTF
size: .; J: TRBJ2-1; V: TRBV7-2; D: TRBD2; DNA: TGTGCCAGCAGCAGGAGGGATAGCGGGAGTCAGTTCTTC; CDR3: CASSRRDSGSQFF
size: .; J: TRBJ1-3; V: TRBV7-9; D: .; DNA: TGTGCCAGCAGCTTATCTTCTCGAGGGAACACCATATATTTT; CDR3: CASSLSSRGNTIYF
size: once; J: TRBJ2-1; V: TRBV6-5; D: .; DNA: TGTGCCAGCAGATTAATCCGCGGCAATGAGCAGTTCTTC; CDR3: CASRLIRGNEQFF
size: .; J: TRBJ2-1; V: TRBV2; D: .; DNA: TGTGCCAGCAGTGAGCAGGGTCCCTACAATGAGCAGTTCTTC; CDR3: CASSEQGPYNEQFF
size: few; J: TRBJ1-5; V: TRBV6-6; D: TRBD1; DNA: TGTGCCAGCAGTTACGATCGGAGGGGGCGTCAGCCCCAGCATTTT; CDR3: CASSYDRRGRQPQHF
size: .; J: TRBJ1-1; V: TRBV7-9; D: TRBD1; DNA: TGTGCCAGCAGCTTAGCGCAAGGACAGGGGATGGGAGCTTTCTTT; CDR3: CASSLAQGQGMGAFF
size: once; J: TRBJ2-5; V: TRBV12-3/TRBV12-4; D: .; DNA: TGTGCCAGCAGTTCGTCGAAAGAGACCCAGTACTTC; CDR3: CASSSSKETQYF
size: .; J: TRBJ2-1; V: TRBV3-1/TRBV3-2; D: .; DNA: TGTGCCAGCACCAAACGGGACAACTCCTACAATGAGCAGTTCTTC; CDR3: CASTKRDNSYNEQFF
size: .; J: TRBJ1-1; V: TRBV28; D: .; DNA: TGTGCCAGCAGTTTAGGTCCAGGGTGGTCGACTGAAGCTTTCTTT; CDR3: CASSLGPGWSTEAFF
size: .; J: TRBJ2-1; V: TRBV29-1; D: .; DNA: TGCAGCGTAATAGCTAATCTGTATGCCAATGAGCAGTTCTTC; CDR3: CSVIANLYANEQFF
size: .; J: TRBJ1-5; V: TRBV15; D: .; DNA: TGTGCCACGGGACACCCGAATCAGCCCCAGCATTTT; CDR3: CATGHPNQPQHF
size: .; J: TRBJ2-1; V: TRBV7-9; D: .; DNA: TGTGCCAGCAGCAAGATGGGGAATGAGCAGTTCTTC; CDR3: CASSKMGNEQFF
size: .; J: TRBJ2-2; V: TRBV18; D: .; DNA: TGTGCCAGCTCACCGGGGCAGGGGAACACCGGGGAGCTGTTTTTT; CDR3: CASSPGQGNTGELFF
size: once; J: TRBJ1-1; V: TRBV6-5; D: .; DNA: TGTGCCAGCAGTTCCGGGACGAGCCACAACACTGAAGCTTTCTTT; CDR3: CASSSGTSHNTEAFF
size: .; J: TRBJ1-2; V: TRBV10-3; D: TRBD1; DNA: TGTGCCATCCGACAGGGGAGTAACTATGGCTACACCTTC; CDR3: CAIRQGSNYGYTF
size: .; J: TRBJ2-4; V: TRBV7-9; D: .; DNA: TGTGCCAGCAGCTCGGACAGTAGGGGACCCGGGGGAAACATTCAGTACTTC; CDR3: CASSSDSRGPGGNIQYF
size: .; J: TRBJ2-3; V: TRBV6-2/TRBV6-3; D: TRBD2; DNA: TGTGCCAGCAGTTACTCGCTAGCGGGAGGAGTAGATACGCAGTATTTT; CDR3: CASSYSLAGGVDTQYF
size: .; J: TRBJ2-5; V: TRBV19; D: .; DNA: TGTGCCAGTAGTACGGGGCCTTTATACCAAGAGACCCAGTACTTC; CDR3: CASSTGPLYQETQYF
size: .; J: TRBJ2-5; V: TRBV20-1; D: .; DNA: TGCAGTGCTCTCGGAGAGACCCAGTACTTC; CDR3: CSALGETQYF
size: .; J: TRBJ1-4; V: TRBV20-1; D: .; DNA: TGCAGCGCTAGTGACGCGCAACGGAGTGTAAATGAAAAACTGTTTTTT; CDR3: CSASDAQRSVNEKLFF
size: .; J: TRBJ2-1; V: TRBV7-9; D: TRBD2; DNA: TGTGCCAGCAGGCAACTAGCGGGGACGGATGATGAGCAGTTCTTC; CDR3: CASRQLAGTDDEQFF
size: .; J: TRBJ2-1; V: TRBV25-1; D: TRBD2; DNA: TGTGCCAGCAGTGAAGGCAAGACTAGCGGGAGCTCCTACAATGAGCAGTTCTTC; CDR3: CASSEGKTSGSSYNEQFF
size: .; J: TRBJ2-1; V: TRBV5-4; D: .; DNA: TGTGCCAGCAGCCCCCGGGACGGAGCGGGTGAGCAGTTCTTC; CDR3: CASSPRDGAGEQFF
size: .; J: TRBJ2-7; V: TRBV28; D: TRBD1; DNA: TGTGCCAGCAGTTCCCCACTGGGGGGACAGGTACCCTACGAGCAGTACTTC; CDR3: CASSSPLGGQVPYEQYF
size: .; J: TRBJ1-1; V: TRBV5-5; D: .; DNA: TGTGCCACCGGGCCACTCGTCATGAACACTGAAGCTTTCTTT; CDR3: CATGPLVMNTEAFF
size: .; J: TRBJ1-6; V: TRBV10-2; D: TRBD1; DNA: TGCGCCAGCAGGGATCTGGACAGGAGGAATTCACCCCTCCACTTT; CDR3: CASRDLDRRNSPLHF